The clone carrying this T cell receptor (beta chain) was seen at least ten times. This record belongs to a study of kidney transplant recipient with SARS-CoV-2 infection. TCRdb passed the reads through MiXCR, listing each CDR3 protein once. The sample carries approximately 250,000 distinct CDR3 sequences, around 28% recorded once. Sequenced here: a blood sample, sampled at baseline and on day 111 from a kidney transplant recipient. This receptor was obtained from a male patient between 25 and 40 years old who had COVID-19 and was a kidney transplant recipient. Among the T cells, some may be from the graft donor.

CDR3 sequence: CASSQGWPGGGYTF. As DNA, the CDR3 is TGCGCCAGCAGCCAAGGTTGGCCGGGGGGTGGCTACACCTTC. The chain employs TRBV4-1 and TRBJ1-2; weak D call: TRBD1 (5 bases). Germline values: CDR1 MGHRA, CDR2 YSYEKL. Trimming stripped 1 base from V and 7 bases from J, with 13 bases between. The length of the CDR3 is 14 residues.